This TCR beta chain was obtained from a study of T-cell reconstitution after alpha-beta-depleted transplantation in children (dated by TCRdb to about 2016). Regarding the research as a whole: Using TCR repertoire profiling, the study quantitatively followed how T-cell immune reconstitution unfolded in children after TCRalphabeta/CD19-depleted allogeneic hematopoietic cell transplantation.

On this clonotype itself: Its antigen is currently not known. No quality values exist for individual bases; no much larger clone is one base distant.

V was cut back by 1 base and J by 4 bases, leaving a gap of 18 bases between them. CDR1 is given as LGHDT and CDR2 as YNNKEL, both from the germline V gene (reference sequence). The CDR3 sequence holds 17 residues, the cysteine and phenylalanine included. Left in the record is the CDR3 DNA by itself, 51 bases read in frame from the first base. Library preparation was by PCR. The sequencing machine was an Illumina HiSeq 2500. TCR libraries were prepared with molecular barcoding, using unique molecular identifiers to normalize TCRbeta repertoire quantification. The public reads were quality trimmed at Q25 with fastp and then assembled into clones with MiXCR by TCRdb, keeping productive beta chains. CDR3 protein sequences are deduplicated, and each keeps its most common genes and DNA. The sample profile shows about 370,000 distinct CDR3 sequences; just over 20% of them were found once. The ten largest account for over 3.5% of the sample.

The V and J genes are TRBV3-1 and TRBJ2-3; confidence is insufficient to name the D gene. The TCR comes from a human donor who donated a stem cell graft to a child with acute myeloid leukemia. This specimen consisted of PBMCs from the stem cell graft donor, obtained from the stem cell graft. The DNA reads TGTGCCAGCAGCCAAGGGGTCGCCGGTTTCGGCGCAGATACGCAGTATTTT. Its coded protein is CASSQGVAGFGADTQYF.